The 23 T cell receptor beta chains given below trace back to one sample, sequenced in a study of shared clonotypes between healthy human individuals. Naive CD8 populations comprised CD45RO-negative cells positively selected for CCR7, excluding terminally differentiated effector memory CD45RA+ cells. TCRdb's copy holds only in-frame clones and misses some; the assay was immunoSEQ multiplex PCR. The repertoire holds about 600,000 clones, with about 95% as singletons. Sequenced input: naive CD8+ T cells sorted from blood. These receptors originate from a woman between 25 and 40 years old in good health.

V and J are TRBV10-1 and TRBJ2-7; maybe TRBD2 (5 bases). V lost 0 bases and J 6 bases, leaving 12 bases between the germline ends. There are 14 residues in the CDR3. Germline CDR1 is WNHNN and CDR2 is SYGVQD (reference sequence). The DNA for the CDR3 is TGCGCCAGCAGTGAGTCTCTAGCTGGAGGCGAGCAGTACTTC. Amino acids: CASSESLAGGEQYF.

The V and J genes are TRBV28 and TRBJ2-2, with 8 bases that match TRBD1. This CDR3 has 16 amino acids. The V gene's germline CDR1 is MDHEN and CDR2 SYDVKM. V gave up 4 bases and J gave up 2 bases; unmatched junction bases: 6. The CDR3 DNA is TGTGCCAGCAGTTCGGGGACAGGCTCCAACACCGGGGAGCTGTTTTTT. The encoded protein is CASSSGTGSNTGELFF.

The J gene is TRBJ1-2, the V gene TRBV15; 8 positions agree with TRBD1. The junction had 4 bases not matched to a gene; V was cut back by 3 bases and J by 4 bases. This CDR3 has 14 residues. Per germline, CDR1 LNHNV and CDR2 YYDKDF (reference sequence). CDR3 sequence: CATSRTGVAYGYTF. In DNA, the CDR3 is TGTGCCACCAGCAGGACAGGGGTAGCCTATGGCTACACCTTC.

The CDR3 loop reads CAWSAGAPDTQYF. For the CDR3, the DNA is TGTGCCTGGAGCGCGGGAGCCCCAGATACGCAGTATTTT. The rearrangement uses TRBV30 and TRBJ2-3; 7 bases map to TRBD2. V shed 3 bases and J 4 bases; nucleotides not matched to a gene: 4. The CDR3 consists of 13 residues. CDR1 is GTSNPN and CDR2 is SVGIG in the germline V gene (reference sequence).

V usage is TRBV27 and J usage is TRBJ2-1; no clear D. The CDR3 extends over 12 amino acids. The germline gives CDR1 MNHEY, CDR2 SMNVEV (reference sequence). Trimming removed 4 bases from V and 9 bases from J, with 10 bases in between. CDR3 amino acids: CASSSFSSEQFF. The DNA for the CDR3 is TGTGCCAGCAGTTCCTTTAGCAGTGAGCAGTTCTTC.

The chain joins TRBV6-4 to TRBJ1-4; possible D gene TRBD1, 6 bases. This CDR3 comprises 18 residues. Trimming took off 2 bases at V and 0 bases at J, with 16 bases between the two ends. Germline values: CDR1 MRHNA, CDR2 SNTAGT. In nucleotides, the CDR3 is TGTGCCAGCAGTGACGCATCAATGGGGGCTGCAACTAATGAAAAACTGTTTTTT. Translating gives CASSDASMGAATNEKLFF.

A note on this clone: The same CDR3 is also encoded by other DNA sequences in this sample. The chain carries TRBV27 and TRBJ2-2, with unresolved D. Germline V lookup: CDR1 MNHEY, CDR2 SMNVEV (reference sequence). The CDR3 runs 12 residues. The V end was cut by 5 bases, the J end by 0 bases, with 1 base between. CDR3 residues: CASSPNTGELFF. The CDR3 DNA is TGTGCCAGCAGTCCGAACACCGGGGAGCTGTTTTTT.

V is TRBV6-5 and J is TRBJ2-7; D is unresolved. This CDR3 has 13 amino acids. V was trimmed by 2 bases and J by 4 bases, leaving 9 bases between them. Germline values: CDR1 MNHEY, CDR2 SVGAGI. This CDR3 reads CASSYDGSYEQYF. The CDR3 bases are TGTGCCAGCAGTTACGACGGTTCGTACGAGCAGTACTTC.

The chain is built from TRBV6-5 and TRBJ2-1; D remains ambiguous. The CDR3 consists of 16 residues. V lost 0 bases, J lost 0 bases, and 9 bases lay in between. Germline CDR1 MNHEY, CDR2 SVGAGI. Here the CDR3 DNA reads TGTGCCAGCAGTTACTCGGGCAGGAGCTCCTACAATGAGCAGTTCTTC. Translation gives CASSYSGRSSYNEQFF.

The J gene is TRBJ2-3, the V gene TRBV29-1, with 11 bases lining up with TRBD1. Unmatched junction bases numbered 4, after V lost 5 bases and J lost 3 bases. The CDR3 consists of 14 residues. CDR1 is SQVTM, CDR2 ANQGSEA, per germline. CDR3 loop: CSVRGTGGTDTQYF. CDR3 in DNA: TGCAGCGTTCGCGGGACAGGGGGGACAGATACGCAGTATTTT.

This chain connects TRBV10-2 to TRBJ2-3; a weak D match, TRBD1 (6 bases). CDR3 length: 15 amino acids. V was clipped by 7 bases and J by 2 bases, with 16 bases between them. In germline, CDR1 is WSHSY, CDR2 SAAADI. CDR3 region: CASKDSLGITDTQYF. CDR3 in DNA: TGCGCCAGCAAGGACAGCCTAGGGATCACAGATACGCAGTATTTT.

The chain has TRBV9 and TRBJ2-7, with 10 bases identical to TRBD2. CDR1 SGDLS and CDR2 YYNGEE come from the germline V gene. CDR3 size: 16 residues. Trimming cost V 3 bases and J 4 bases; bases outside gene matches: 10. The CDR3 nucleotides read TGTGCCAGCAGCGCGGGGGAAGCGGGAGGGCCGTACGAGCAGTACTTC. Its translation is CASSAGEAGGPYEQYF.

This chain uses TRBV9 with TRBJ2-1; D perhaps matches TRBD2 (5 bases). V shed 0 bases and J shed 3 bases, with 13 bases lying between them. Germline V lookup: CDR1 SGDLS, CDR2 YYNGEE. The CDR3 extends over 16 amino acids. The CDR3 loop is CASSVDSQLGYNEQFF. Written as DNA, the CDR3 is TGTGCCAGCAGCGTAGATAGCCAACTAGGCTACAATGAGCAGTTCTTC.

The chain recombines TRBV28 with TRBJ1-5; weak D call: TRBD1 (5 bases). V lost 3 bases, J lost 3 bases, and 15 bases lay in between. The V gene's germline CDR1 is MDHEN and CDR2 SYDVKM. This CDR3 comprises 16 residues. DNA for the CDR3: TGTGCCAGCAGTTTGCTCGGACATTACTCCAATCAGCCCCAGCATTTT. This translates into CASSLLGHYSNQPQHF.

This chain links TRBV13 with TRBJ2-5; TRBD2 aligns across 8 bases. CDR1 and CDR2 (germline): PRHDT, FYEKMQ (reference sequence). This CDR3 is built from 15 residues. Trimming took 1 base from V and 5 from J; bases not matched to a gene: 6. DNA for the CDR3: TGTGCCAGCAGCTTAGATCCGGGACTAGAGGAGACCCAGTACTTC. This gives the protein CASSLDPGLEETQYF.

The chain links TRBV13 to TRBJ1-2; D is unresolved. The CDR3 loop spans 14 amino acids. The germline CDR1 and CDR2 sequences are PRHDT and FYEKMQ (reference sequence). Deletions cut 2 bases from V and 2 bases from J, with 9 bases between. CDR3 DNA sequence: TGTGCCAGCAGCTTAATGGCTGAGAACTATGGCTACACCTTC. Its translation is CASSLMAENYGYTF.

This chain links TRBV28 with TRBJ2-7; 12 bases are a match to TRBD2. Germline loops: CDR1 MDHEN, CDR2 SYDVKM. The trim removed 7 bases at V and 5 bases at J, leaving 6 bases unmatched. The CDR3 is made up of 14 amino acids. The CDR3 DNA reads TGTGCCAGCAAACGACTAGCGGGAGAACACGAGCAGTACTTC. It encodes CASKRLAGEHEQYF.

J is TRBJ2-7 and V is TRBV30; D possibly corresponds to TRBD1 (5 bases). In germline, CDR1 is GTSNPN, CDR2 SVGIG (reference sequence). V was trimmed by 6 bases and J by 3 bases, leaving 12 bases between them. This CDR3 contains 12 residues. The CDR3 region is CACADSIYEQYF. Here the CDR3 DNA reads TGTGCCTGCGCAGACAGTATCTACGAGCAGTACTTC. Looking up the rest from reference TRBV30 and TRBJ2-7 gives the full variable domain: SQTIHQWPATLVQPVGSPLSLECTVEGTSNPNLYWYRQAAGRGLQLLFYSVGIGQISSEVPQNLSASRPQDRQFILSSKKLLLSDSGFYLCACADSIYEQYFGPGTRLTVT.

The gene calls are TRBV25-1 and TRBJ1-1, with D unresolved. V was cut by 5 bases and J by 4 bases, with 8 bases left in between. This CDR3 has 12 amino acids. Germline values: CDR1 MGHDK, CDR2 SYGVNS. CDR3 coding DNA: TGTGCCAGCAGTTTAGGAACCACTGAAGCTTTCTTT. Translating it yields CASSLGTTEAFF.

This chain uses TRBV7-9 with TRBJ2-7; D uncertain. The CDR3 is 14 residues long. V lost 8 bases to trimming and J lost 2 bases, with 16 bases between them. Germline V CDR1 and CDR2: SEHNR, FQNEAQ (reference sequence). The CDR3 nucleotides read TGTGCCAGCGGGTTTTTTCCTAAGCCCTACGAGCAGTACTTC. This gives the protein CASGFFPKPYEQYF. The full variable domain, with the rest looked up from reference TRBV7-9 and TRBJ2-7, is DTGVSQNPRHKITKRGQNVTFRCDPISEHNRLYWYRQTLGQGPEFLTYFQNEAQLEKSRLLSDRFSAERPKGSFSTLEIQRTEQGDSAMYLCASGFFPKPYEQYFGPGTRLTVT.

The rearrangement uses TRBV27 and TRBJ2-3; weak D call: TRBD1 (5 bases). Germline V gives CDR1 MNHEY, CDR2 SMNVEV (reference sequence). The germline V and J ends were trimmed by 3 bases and 1 base, with 8 bases remaining between them. The CDR3 extends over 14 amino acids. CDR3 DNA sequence: TGTGCCAGCAGTTTTTTACAGGGCACAGATACGCAGTATTTT. Translated, it gives CASSFLQGTDTQYF.

This rearrangement joins TRBV2 to TRBJ1-2; the D is unclear. The V gene lost 4 bases and the J gene lost 9 bases, with 6 bases spanning the gap. Germline V gene data show CDR1 as SNHLY and CDR2 as FYNNEI. The CDR3 contains 10 residues. CDR3 DNA: TGTGCCAGCAGTGCCAGTAGCTACACCTTC. Its protein is CASSASSYTF.

The rearrangement links TRBV2 to TRBJ1-5; perhaps TRBD1 as D (5 bases). Deletions cut 2 bases from V and 4 bases from J, with 9 bases between. This CDR3 region has 14 residues. Germline values: CDR1 SNHLY, CDR2 FYNNEI. CDR3 in DNA: TGTGCCAGCAGTGAAAGGGGACTTAATCAGCCCCAGCATTTT. This encodes CASSERGLNQPQHF.